The rows below give T cell receptor beta chains drawn from one sample of a study of blood T cells in healthy people across ages. TCRdb reanalysed the 5' RACE reads using MiXCR and keeps one entry per CDR3 protein. The repertoire has around 580,000 distinct CDR3 sequences, roughly 48% of them found once; the top ten carry approximately 25%. Sequencing was carried out using blood. The receptor source for this set is an elderly man in good health. Both conserved end residues are part of each CDR3. Each record gives: V gene, clone size, D gene, J gene, CDR3 protein, CDR3 DNA. A D gene is named only where the DNA matches it firmly. The size entry is marked missing in some rows and otherwise reads once, few, many or a size class.

>TRBV4-2|many|.|TRBJ2-1
CASSRTLVAYNEQFF
TGTGCCAGCAGCCGGACACTGGTAGCCTACAATGAGCAGTTCTTC
>TRBV7-9|few|.|TRBJ1-2
CASSLIANYGYTF
TGTGCCAGCAGCTTGATAGCTAACTATGGCTACACCTTC
>TRBV25-1|.|TRBD2|TRBJ2-3
CASMGGAGGNTDTQYF
TGTGCCAGCATGGGGGGAGCGGGAGGTAACACAGATACGCAGTATTTT
>TRBV5-1|.|.|TRBJ2-1
CASSLVTGPYNEQFF
TGCGCCAGCAGCTTGGTGACCGGTCCCTACAATGAGCAGTTCTTC
>TRBV29-1|.|TRBD1|TRBJ1-2
CSVGPGQGGYTF
TGCAGCGTTGGGCCGGGACAGGGGGGCTACACCTTC
>TRBV21-1|.|.|TRBJ2-1
CASSIKGGANEQFF
TGTGCCAGCAGCATAAAGGGGGGAGCCAATGAGCAGTTCTTC
>TRBV5-6|few|.|TRBJ2-5
CASSPVGREETQYF
TGTGCCAGCAGCCCGGTGGGCAGGGAAGAGACCCAGTACTTC
>TRBV6-6|few|TRBD1|TRBJ1-1
CASKGQGGTEAFF
TGTGCCAGCAAGGGACAGGGAGGGACTGAAGCTTTCTTT
>TRBV5-5|.|.|TRBJ1-1
CASSSPGHHTEAFF
TGTGCCAGCAGCTCCCCGGGACACCACACTGAAGCTTTCTTT
>TRBV9|few|TRBD1|TRBJ1-2
CASSDRDRGDGYTF
TGTGCCAGCAGCGACCGGGACAGGGGAGATGGCTACACCTTC
>TRBV5-1|.|.|TRBJ2-5
CASRDRGQIKLQETQYF
TGCGCCAGCCGGGACCGGGGGCAGATCAAGTTACAAGAGACCCAGTACTTC
>TRBV15|.|.|TRBJ2-3
CATSSAPRDTQYF
TGTGCCACCAGCTCCGCCCCACGAGATACGCAGTATTTT
>TRBV29-1|.|.|TRBJ2-4
CSVAPAGAKNIQYF
TGCAGCGTCGCCCCGGCGGGGGCCAAAAACATTCAGTACTTC
>TRBV27|.|.|TRBJ1-2
CASRPRGDYYGYTF
TGTGCCAGCAGACCCCGGGGTGACTACTATGGCTACACCTTC
>TRBV29-1|many|.|TRBJ2-7
CSVEEQGYEQYF
TGCAGCGTTGAAGAGCAGGGCTACGAGCAGTACTTC
>TRBV20-1|.|TRBD2|TRBJ2-7
CSASEPGGRAAYEQYF
TGCAGTGCTAGCGAACCGGGCGGGAGGGCCGCCTACGAGCAGTACTTC
>TRBV7-2|few|TRBD1|TRBJ2-1
CASSRQGGISYNEQFF
TGTGCCAGCAGCCGACAGGGGGGAATCTCCTACAATGAGCAGTTCTTC
>TRBV15|many|TRBD1|TRBJ2-5
CATSRGYQETQYF
TGTGCCACCTCCAGGGGGTACCAAGAGACCCAGTACTTC
>TRBV5-5|few|TRBD2|TRBJ2-3
CASSSPGGAGLTDTQYF
TGTGCCAGCAGCTCCCCGGGAGGGGCGGGACTCACAGATACGCAGTATTTT
>TRBV6-2/TRBV6-3|.|.|TRBJ1-5
CASSDGASNQPQHF
TGTGCCAGCAGTGACGGGGCGAGCAATCAGCCCCAGCATTTT
>TRBV20-1|few|.|TRBJ2-5
CSASVEQGAETQYF
TGCAGTGCTAGTGTCGAACAGGGAGCAGAGACCCAGTACTTC
>TRBV20-1|.|.|TRBJ2-7
CSATNGGRLSYEQYF
TGCAGTGCCACTAACGGGGGGCGCCTATCCTACGAGCAGTACTTC
>TRBV20-1|.|TRBD1|TRBJ1-5
CSASSDRGGNQPQHF
TGCAGTGCTAGTAGCGACAGGGGGGGCAATCAGCCCCAGCATTTT
>TRBV29-1|few|.|TRBJ1-1
CSVEGLEGTEAFF
TGCAGCGTTGAGGGGTTGGAGGGCACTGAAGCTTTCTTT
>TRBV7-2|few|.|TRBJ2-1
CASSLGSVGLEFF
TGTGCCAGCAGCTTAGGTTCGGTGGGCTTGGAGTTCTTC
>TRBV6-5|.|.|TRBJ2-5
CASSQTETRTGEQYF
TGTGCCAGCAGCCAAACTGAGACCCGGACGGGGGAGCAGTACTTC
>TRBV4-1|many|TRBD1|TRBJ2-4
CASTGTGSTNVQYF
TGCGCCAGCACCGGGACAGGGTCAACGAATGTTCAGTACTTC
>TRBV20-1|few|.|TRBJ2-7
CSGSGTGQGTYEQYF
TGCAGCGGGTCTGGTACAGGGCAGGGAACCTACGAGCAGTACTTC
>TRBV9|.|TRBD1|TRBJ1-1
CASSVGTVTEAFF
TGTGCCAGCAGCGTGGGGACAGTCACTGAAGCTTTCTTT
>TRBV7-2|.|.|TRBJ2-3
CASSLVSLEADTQYF
TGTGCCAGCAGCTTAGTCAGCCTAGAAGCAGATACGCAGTATTTT
>TRBV18|.|TRBD1|TRBJ2-4
CASSPIQGAYIQYF
TGTGCCAGCTCCCCCATACAGGGGGCCTACATTCAGTACTTC
>TRBV27|.|TRBD2|TRBJ2-3
CASSLLSWSGSRDTQYF
TGTGCCAGCAGTTTATTGAGTTGGAGCGGGAGTAGAGATACGCAGTATTTT
>TRBV7-9|many|TRBD1|TRBJ2-7
CASSFLRQGSHEQYF
TGTGCCAGCAGCTTCCTGAGACAGGGTTCCCACGAGCAGTACTTC
>TRBV5-1|.|TRBD2|TRBJ2-3
CASSLIIAGAGSDTQYF
TGCGCCAGCAGCTTGATTATAGCGGGGGCGGGATCAGATACGCAGTATTTT
>TRBV7-2|few|TRBD1|TRBJ2-1
CASSLRDRVSYNEQFF
TGTGCCAGCAGCCTCCGGGACAGAGTCTCCTACAATGAGCAGTTCTTC
>TRBV30|.|TRBD2|TRBJ2-5
CAWSRGTSEETQYF
TGTGCCTGGAGCCGGGGGACTAGCGAGGAGACCCAGTACTTC
>TRBV6-6|many|.|TRBJ1-2
CASSTGGDGYTF
TGTGCCAGCAGTACGGGGGGCGATGGCTACACCTTC
>TRBV20-1|few|.|TRBJ2-7
CSAREPNYEQYF
TGCAGTGCTAGAGAACCCAACTACGAGCAGTACTTC